A single sample is the source of the 25 T cell receptor beta chains below, sequenced in a study of blood T cell repertoires in COVID-19. Generated by immunoSEQ multiplex PCR, the TCRdb table keeps only in-frame clones and is missing some. This table holds 200,000 or so clones, approximately 83% found once. Sequencing was carried out using peripheral blood. The receptors originated from a man aged 60 to 75 with acute or convalescent COVID-19.

The chain links TRBV18 to TRBJ2-3; 7 bases agree with TRBD2. The CDR3 has 13 residues. Per the germline V gene, CDR1 is KGHSH and CDR2 is LQKENI. The V and J ends lost 6 bases and 3 bases, in that order; junction bases with no gene match: 3. The CDR3 nucleotides are TGTGCCAGCTCCGCAGCGGGGACAGATACGCAGTATTTT. Translation: CASSAAGTDTQYF.

This rearrangement joins TRBV28 to TRBJ2-1; a weak D match, TRBD2 (6 bases). With 5 bases removed from V and 0 bases from J, the gap between germline ends came to 11 bases. CDR1 and CDR2 from the germline V gene are MDHEN and SYDVKM. The CDR3 spans 15 residues. The CDR3 nucleotides read TGTGCCAGCAGTAGGGACTCGAGCTCCTACAATGAGCAGTTCTTC. This codes for CASSRDSSSYNEQFF.

The chain employs TRBV3-1 (or the pseudogene TRBV3-2) and TRBJ2-7; 7 nucleotides agree with TRBD1. V was pared by 4 bases and J by 1 base, with 4 bases of the junction left unmatched. This CDR3 is 14 amino acids long. The germline V gene has CDR1 LGHDT and CDR2 YNNKEL (reference sequence). CDR3 sequence: CASSPPGQSYEQYF. As DNA, the CDR3 is TGTGCCAGCAGCCCGCCGGGACAGTCCTACGAGCAGTACTTC.

The V call is TRBV19, the J call TRBJ1-1, with a weak D call TRBD1 (5 bases). Germline CDR1 is LNHDA and CDR2 is SQIVND (reference sequence). The V and J ends lost 5 bases and 2 bases respectively, with 12 bases between them. The CDR3 totals 14 residues. CDR3 loop: CASSREGTNTEAFF. CDR3 DNA sequence: TGTGCCAGTAGTCGGGAGGGGACTAACACTGAAGCTTTCTTT.

This chain uses TRBV5-8 with TRBJ1-1; D is unresolved. The V gene's germline CDR1 is SGHTS and CDR2 YDEGEE. The V gene lost 0 bases and the J gene lost 1 base, with 10 bases spanning the gap. CDR3 length: 15 residues. The CDR3 nucleotides are TGTGCCAGCAGCTTGGCCGCGTCAGGGAACACTGAAGCTTTCTTT. Translating gives CASSLAASGNTEAFF.

The J gene is TRBJ2-2, the V gene TRBV5-1; TRBD1 matches 7 bases. The V gene end was trimmed by 2 bases and the J gene end by 1 base; junction bases not matched to a gene: 5. Germline loops: CDR1 SGHRS, CDR2 YFSETQ. The CDR3 consists of 16 residues. The CDR3 nucleotides read TGCGCCAGCAGCTTCACGACAGGGATGAACACCGGGGAGCTGTTTTTT. It encodes CASSFTTGMNTGELFF.

This rearrangement joins TRBV4-1 to TRBJ1-1; D may be TRBD1 (6 bases). The CDR3 runs to 13 residues. Per the germline V gene, CDR1 is MGHRA and CDR2 is YSYEKL. V was cut by 6 bases and J by 5 bases, with 13 bases left in between. The CDR3 spells CASRAAGQTEAFF. Here the CDR3 DNA reads TGCGCCAGCAGGGCAGCCGGACAGACTGAAGCTTTCTTT.

This chain joins TRBV11-3 and TRBJ2-6; 10 bases agree with TRBD2. CDR3 length equals 21 residues. CDR1 SGHNT and CDR2 YENEEA come from the germline V gene. J lost 4 bases, V lost 0 bases, and 15 bases had no gene match. CDR3 sequence: CASSLDASGSSLSRGANVLTF. For the CDR3, the DNA is TGTGCCAGCAGCTTAGATGCTAGCGGGAGCTCCCTCAGTAGGGGGGCCAACGTCCTGACTTTC.

The chain is built from TRBV27 and TRBJ1-5; 8 bases are a match to TRBD1. The germline gives CDR1 MNHEY, CDR2 SMNVEV (reference sequence). The junction had 4 bases not matched to a gene; V was cut back by 2 bases and J by 7 bases. This CDR3 has 14 residues. The CDR3 region has the DNA TGTGCCAGCAGTTTAGGACAGGGTAGGCAGCCCCAGCATTTT. Protein: CASSLGQGRQPQHF.

Only one count was recorded for this clone. The J gene is TRBJ1-2, the V gene TRBV6-5; the D gene is possibly TRBD1 (5 bases). CDR1 and CDR2 (germline): MNHEY, SVGAGI. This CDR3 comprises 13 residues. Trimming pared 8 bases from V and 10 bases from J, leaving 20 bases between. In DNA form, the CDR3 reads TGTGCCAGCGACCAGCTGGGCGGAGGGGCCTACACCTTC. It translates to CASDQLGGGAYTF.

The chain combines TRBV7-3 with TRBJ1-2; TRBD1 might be the D (6 bases). V lost 4 bases and J 4 bases, leaving 13 bases between the germline ends. The CDR3 has 14 residues. From germline, CDR1 is SGHTA and CDR2 FQGTGA. CDR3 sequence: CASSYAGQPYGYTF. The CDR3 DNA sequence: TGTGCCAGCAGCTACGCCGGACAGCCCTATGGCTACACCTTC.

The chain uses TRBV30 and TRBJ2-7; 9 bases align to TRBD1. The V gene's germline CDR1 is GTSNPN and CDR2 SVGIG (reference sequence). V shed 6 bases, J shed 0 bases, and the junction held 3 bases outside the gene matches. The CDR3 sequence is 13 residues long. CDR3: CACRDRVSYEQYF. CDR3 coding DNA: TGTGCCTGCCGGGACAGGGTCTCCTACGAGCAGTACTTC.

This clone appeared a few times. This rearrangement joins TRBV9 to TRBJ2-3; D is undetermined. Trimming pared 0 bases from V and 7 bases from J, leaving 15 bases between. Germline V gives CDR1 SGDLS, CDR2 YYNGEE. This CDR3 has 15 residues. CDR3 sequence: CASSVDPVDLNTQYF. The CDR3, as DNA: TGTGCCAGCAGCGTAGACCCGGTCGACTTGAATACGCAGTATTTT. Full variable domain (remainder filled in from reference TRBV9 and TRBJ2-3): DSGVTQTPKHLITATGQRVTLRCSPRSGDLSVYWYQQSLDQGLQFLIQYYNGEERAKGNILERFSAQQFPDLHSELNLSSLELGDSALYFCASSVDPVDLNTQYFGPGTRLTVL.

Only one count was recorded for this clone. The chain has TRBV27 and TRBJ2-1; no definite D call. Germline CDR1 and CDR2: MNHEY and SMNVEV (reference sequence). Trimming shortened V by 8 bases and J by 0 bases, and 23 bases separated the two germline ends. This CDR3 spans 18 amino acids. The CDR3 DNA reads as TGTGCCAGCGCTCTCAGGTCGCCCGGTCTGAGCTCCTACAATGAGCAGTTCTTC. It yields the protein CASALRSPGLSSYNEQFF.

V and J are TRBV28 and TRBJ1-5, with D possibly TRBD1 on 6 matching bases. The CDR3 contains 12 residues. CDR1 is MDHEN and CDR2 is SYDVKM in the germline V gene. Trimming stripped 9 bases from V and 4 bases from J, with 10 bases between. CDR3 sequence (DNA): TGTGCCAGTTTTACAGGGAATCAGCCCCAGCATTTT. This translates into CASFTGNQPQHF.

This clone has just one count. This rearrangement joins TRBV5-1 to TRBJ2-1, with 7 bases aligning to TRBD1. The ends lost 2 bases at V and 2 bases at J; junction bases unmatched: 4. Germline loops: CDR1 SGHRS, CDR2 YFSETQ. The CDR3 consists of 15 residues. CDR3 DNA sequence: TGCGCCAGCAGCTTAGGGGGCCTGCCCTACAATGAGCAGTTCTTC. Its translation is CASSLGGLPYNEQFF.

This clone was observed once. The chain employs TRBV5-1 and TRBJ2-5; perhaps TRBD2 as D (5 bases). From germline, CDR1 is SGHRS and CDR2 YFSETQ. Trimming shortened V by 4 bases and J by 0 bases, and 10 bases separated the two germline ends. The CDR3 covers 14 residues. The CDR3 DNA reads TGCGCCAGCAGCATCGAGGGAAACCAAGAGACCCAGTACTTC. Amino acid sequence: CASSIEGNQETQYF.

CDR3 DNA: TGTGCCAGCAGCTTTGTTTGGGTACTAGCGGCCACCGGGGAGCTGTTTTTT. It specifies CASSFVWVLAATGELFF. This sequence joins TRBV11-3 and TRBJ2-2; TRBD2 matches 8 bases. From germline, CDR1 is SGHNT and CDR2 YENEEA. The J segment lost 4 bases and the V segment lost 3 bases, leaving 10 bases of the junction unmatched. The CDR3 is 17 amino acids.

J is TRBJ2-3 and V is TRBV3-1 (or the pseudogene TRBV3-2); 9 bases fit TRBD1. The CDR3 spans 16 residues. Germline V gene lookup returns CDR1 LGHDT and CDR2 YNNKEL (reference sequence). The V and J ends lost 3 bases and 3 bases, in that order; junction bases with no gene match: 7. The DNA for the CDR3 is TGTGCCAGCAGCCAGGACAGGGGCCAAAGGACAGATACGCAGTATTTT. This sequence encodes CASSQDRGQRTDTQYF.

The chain combines TRBV4-1 with TRBJ2-1, with 9 bases fitting TRBD2. From germline, CDR1 is MGHRA and CDR2 YSYEKL. The CDR3 covers 17 residues. Trimming at V came to 4 bases and at J to 11 bases, leaving 18 bases not matched to a gene. CDR3 DNA: TGCGCCAGCAGCCCTCGGACCCCACTAGCGGGCGAAGCCAAGCAGTTCTTC. Translated: CASSPRTPLAGEAKQFF.

J is TRBJ1-1 and V is TRBV2, with unresolved D. Germline assignment: CDR1 SNHLY and CDR2 FYNNEI. The CDR3 runs to 11 residues. Trimming cost V 7 bases and J 3 bases, with 6 bases left between them. The CDR3 loop is CASTLHTEAFF. The DNA of the CDR3 is TGTGCCAGCACCCTCCACACTGAAGCTTTCTTT.

On this clone itself: This CDR3 is also generated by other DNA sequences in the sample. The CDR3 protein is CASSSGTGVNQPQHF. CDR3 coding DNA: TGCGCCAGCAGCTCCGGGACAGGGGTCAATCAGCCCCAGCATTTT. The chain carries TRBV5-1 and TRBJ1-5; TRBD1 aligns across 10 bases. The V gene end was trimmed by 3 bases and the J gene end by 3 bases; junction bases not matched to a gene: 3. There are 15 residues in the CDR3. Germline assignment: CDR1 SGHRS and CDR2 YFSETQ. Complete variable domain (other parts from reference TRBV5-1 and TRBJ1-5): KAGVTQTPRYLIKTRGQQVTLSCSPISGHRSVSWYQQTPGQGLQFLFEYFSETQRNKGNFPGRFSGRQFSNSRSEMNVSTLELGDSALYLCASSSGTGVNQPQHFGDGTRLSIL.

The chain combines TRBV5-8 with TRBJ1-1; D is perhaps TRBD1 (5 bases). This CDR3 comprises 13 residues. Germline V CDR1 and CDR2: SGHTS, YDEGEE. Trimming left V 4 bases short and J 10 bases short, with 17 bases between. The chain's CDR3 is CASSPALGGGAFF. The CDR3 DNA reads TGTGCCAGCAGCCCGGCTTTAGGCGGGGGAGCTTTCTTT.

This clone was seen only once. The CDR3, as DNA: TGCAGCGCCTCACAGGGACAGAAGACCCAGTACTTC. Protein product: CSASQGQKTQYF. This sequence joins TRBV29-1 and TRBJ2-5; TRBD1 aligns across 7 bases. J gave up 6 bases and V 7 bases, and 8 bases lay outside the gene matches. This CDR3 is built from 12 residues. Germline CDR1 SQVTM, CDR2 ANQGSEA.

This chain uses TRBV15 with TRBJ1-5; 8 bases are a match to TRBD1. CDR1 LNHNV and CDR2 YYDKDF come from the germline V gene (reference sequence). The CDR3 has 15 residues. Germline trimming cut 1 base from V and 7 bases from J; bases unmatched to any gene: 6. This chain's CDR3 is CATSRGRQGTQPQHF. As DNA, the CDR3 is TGTGCCACCAGCAGAGGACGACAGGGGACGCAGCCCCAGCATTTT.